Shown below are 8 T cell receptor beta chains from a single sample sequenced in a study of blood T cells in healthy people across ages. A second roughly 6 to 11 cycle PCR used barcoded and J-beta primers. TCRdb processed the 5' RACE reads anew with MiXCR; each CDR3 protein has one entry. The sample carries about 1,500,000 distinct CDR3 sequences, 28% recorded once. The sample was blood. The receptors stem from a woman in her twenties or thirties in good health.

The CDR3 spells CASSFTDSQAFF. The CDR3 DNA sequence: TGCGCCAGCAGCTTTACGGACAGCCAAGCTTTCTTT. The V call is TRBV5-1, the J call TRBJ1-1; a weak D match, TRBD1 (6 bases). The CDR3 sequence is 12 residues long. Germline V gives CDR1 SGHRS, CDR2 YFSETQ. Trimming took off 2 bases at V and 9 bases at J, with 11 bases between the two ends.

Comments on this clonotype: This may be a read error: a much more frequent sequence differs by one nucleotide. The CDR3 DNA reads TGCACCAGCAGCCTCGGGACTAGCGGGGCACAAGAGACCCAGTACTTC. Its protein product is CTSSLGTSGAQETQYF. The chain joins TRBV10-1 to TRBJ2-4; 13 bases align to TRBD2. Gene TRBJ2-5 matches the end of the DNA better, so the J call may be wrong. Germline CDR1 is WNHNN and CDR2 is SYGVQD (reference sequence). The CDR3 extends over 16 amino acids.

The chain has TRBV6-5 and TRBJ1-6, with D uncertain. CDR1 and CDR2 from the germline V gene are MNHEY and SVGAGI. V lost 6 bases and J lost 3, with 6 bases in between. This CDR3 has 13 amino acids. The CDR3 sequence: CASRGIYNSPLHF. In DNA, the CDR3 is TGTGCCAGCAGGGGTATCTATAATTCACCCCTCCACTTT.

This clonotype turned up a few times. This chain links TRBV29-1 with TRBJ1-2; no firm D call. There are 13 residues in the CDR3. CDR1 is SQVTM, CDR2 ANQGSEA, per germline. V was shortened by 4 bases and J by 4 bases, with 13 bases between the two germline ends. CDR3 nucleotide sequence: TGCAGCGTTGTGTCCTTAACGGGCTATGGCTACACCTTC. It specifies CSVVSLTGYGYTF.

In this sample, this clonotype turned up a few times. The CDR3 DNA sequence: TGTGCCAGCAGCTTGGGACCGGGCTTTGGTCTATACACTGAAGCTTTCTTT. Its translation is CASSLGPGFGLYTEAFF. The chain is built from TRBV7-8 and TRBJ1-1, with a weak D call TRBD1 (5 bases). The CDR3 sequence is 17 residues long. The germline V and J ends were trimmed by 3 bases and 3 bases, with 20 bases remaining between them. CDR1 and CDR2 from the germline V gene are SGHVS and FQNEAQ.

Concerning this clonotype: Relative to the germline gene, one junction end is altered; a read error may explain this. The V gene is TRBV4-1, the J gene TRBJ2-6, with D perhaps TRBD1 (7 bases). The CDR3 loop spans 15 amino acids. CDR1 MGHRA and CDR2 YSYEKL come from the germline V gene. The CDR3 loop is CASSQPTRGANVRTF. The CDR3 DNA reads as TGCGCCAGCAGCCAACCGACCAGGGGGGCCAACGTCCGGACTTTC.

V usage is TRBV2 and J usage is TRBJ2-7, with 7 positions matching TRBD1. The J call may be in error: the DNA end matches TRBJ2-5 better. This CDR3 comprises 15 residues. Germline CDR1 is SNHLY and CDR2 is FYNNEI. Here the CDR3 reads CASSEFGQDLETQYF. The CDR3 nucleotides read TGTGCCAGCAGTGAATTTGGACAGGATCTGGAGACCCAGTACTTC.

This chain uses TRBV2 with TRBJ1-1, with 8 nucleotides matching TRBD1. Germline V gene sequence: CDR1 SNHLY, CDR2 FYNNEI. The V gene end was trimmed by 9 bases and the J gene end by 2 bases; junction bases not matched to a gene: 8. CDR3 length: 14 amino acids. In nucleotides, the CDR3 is TGTGCCAGAGACAGGGGTCGGGCCAACACTGAAGCTTTCTTT. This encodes CARDRGRANTEAFF.